The clone carrying this T cell receptor beta chain has only a few counts. What it binds is unknown. MiXCR, applied by TCRdb to the reads, yields one record per CDR3 protein. The sample includes 700,000 to 900,000 distinct CDR3 sequences, just under 30% seen only once; the top ten take 10% to 15%. This entry belongs to a study of T cell repertoires in cytomegalovirus infection. Across the study: In public TCR beta signatures, there were indications of both CMV infection and matching HLA type. General study findings and limits: In two of eight donors, the top clonotype was HLA-C-restricted CMV-specific. The study identified carriers of CMV plus the relevant HLA from cumulative public TCR beta family frequency.

This clonotype originated in a human donor in good health (CMV status not recorded). Some clones in this sample may be carry-over from other donors' samples. Here the sequenced sample was cultured CD8+ T cells from PBMCs, taken from culture after CMV antigen stimulation.

CDR3 sequence: CASSFIRTGATSNEQFF. CDR3 bases: TGTGCCAGCAGTTTCATCCGGACAGGGGCAACGTCCAATGAGCAGTTCTTC. V and J are TRBV6-6 and TRBJ2-1, with 9 bases aligning to TRBD1. Per germline, CDR1 MNHNY and CDR2 SVGAGI (reference sequence). The CDR3 extends over 17 amino acids. V gave up 4 bases and J gave up 6 bases; unmatched junction bases: 13.